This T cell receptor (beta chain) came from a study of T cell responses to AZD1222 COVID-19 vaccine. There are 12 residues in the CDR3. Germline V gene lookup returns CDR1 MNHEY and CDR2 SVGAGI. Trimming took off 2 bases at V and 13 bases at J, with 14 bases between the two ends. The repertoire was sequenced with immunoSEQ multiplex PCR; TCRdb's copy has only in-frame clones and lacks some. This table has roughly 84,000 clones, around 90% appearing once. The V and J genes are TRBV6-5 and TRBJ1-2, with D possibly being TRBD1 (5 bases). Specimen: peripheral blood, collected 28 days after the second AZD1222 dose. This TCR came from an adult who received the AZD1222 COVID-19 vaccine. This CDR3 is CASSYPQGGITF. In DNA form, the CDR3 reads TGTGCCAGCAGTTACCCCCAGGGTGGCATCACCTTC.